This TCR beta chain was identified during a study of cytomegalovirus exposure and HLA in healthy donors. Study-level background: Around 79 million unique TCRs, all from HLA-typed donors, were included in an early release of the data.

About this clone: Its antigen is undetermined.

Study-level points and caveats: A prior analysis recorded that most TCR beta V segments were productive about 87% or about 30% of the time. Later, an analysis found that common viral pathogens appeared to be linked with several of the most significant clusters.

The PCR had 60 Vbeta and 13 Jbeta primers. TCRdb keeps only in-frame clones here, not all; method: immunoSEQ multiplex PCR. The sample consists of more than 90,000 clones, approximately 72% of them appearing once. Likely unrecorded immune exposures existed in these nominally healthy donors. CDR3 length: 15 amino acids. V was trimmed by 5 bases and J by 3 bases, leaving 13 bases between them. From germline, CDR1 is MGHDK and CDR2 SYGVNS. The sequence came from a woman between 35 and 50 years old in good health and CMV-seropositive. The V gene is TRBV25-1, the J gene TRBJ2-2; D gene uncertain. Sample: PBMCs. CDR3 DNA sequence: TGTGCCAGCAGTCCGTTAAGTTTAGACACCGGGGAGCTGTTTTTT. Its translation: CASSPLSLDTGELFF.